One T cell receptor (beta chain) is described in this entry. Antigen: not known. Using immunoSEQ multiplex PCR, the repertoire was profiled, and TCRdb retains in-frame clones only, with some absent. The sample has 150,000 or so clones; nearly 95% are singletons. This entry is derived from a study of T cell responses to AZD1222 COVID-19 vaccine. Study-level results: A reported finding is that nearly half of spike-specific TCRs target unmutated variant regions. There were mostly white British donors and more females than males, and clonal diversity was possibly underestimated.

Doses given second, at about 4 or about 12 weeks, were pooled. Germline lookup yields CDR1 MNHEY and CDR2 SMNVEV (reference sequence). V was shortened by 6 bases and J by 4 bases, with 18 bases between the two germline ends. The CDR3 loop spans 16 amino acids. Sequenced here: peripheral blood, sampled 28 days after the second AZD1222 dose. This sequence originates from an adult who received the AZD1222 COVID-19 vaccine. The chain combines TRBV27 with TRBJ1-4; a possible D gene is TRBD1 (5 bases). This CDR3 reads CASRVAWGRLNEKLFF. In DNA form, the CDR3 reads TGTGCCAGCAGGGTGGCCTGGGGCAGACTTAATGAAAAACTGTTTTTT.